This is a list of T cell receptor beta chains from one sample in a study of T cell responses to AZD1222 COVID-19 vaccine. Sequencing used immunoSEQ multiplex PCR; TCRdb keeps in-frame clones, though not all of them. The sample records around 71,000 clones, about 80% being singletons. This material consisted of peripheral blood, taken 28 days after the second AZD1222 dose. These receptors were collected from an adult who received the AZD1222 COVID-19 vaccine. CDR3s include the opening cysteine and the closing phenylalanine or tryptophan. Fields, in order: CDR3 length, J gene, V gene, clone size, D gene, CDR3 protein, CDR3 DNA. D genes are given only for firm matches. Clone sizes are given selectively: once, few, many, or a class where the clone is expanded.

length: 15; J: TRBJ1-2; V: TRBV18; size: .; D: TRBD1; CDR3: CASSPQRTGGYGYTF; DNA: TGTGCCAGCTCACCTCAACGGACAGGCGGCTATGGCTACACCTTC
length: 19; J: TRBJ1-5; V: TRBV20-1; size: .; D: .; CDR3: CSASSFGLPQLNSNQPQHF; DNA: TGCAGTGCTAGTTCGTTTGGTTTGCCCCAATTGAATAGCAATCAGCCCCAGCATTTT
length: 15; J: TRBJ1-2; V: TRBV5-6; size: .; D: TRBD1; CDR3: CASSFGTGMFYGYTF; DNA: TGTGCCAGCAGCTTCGGGACAGGGATGTTCTATGGCTACACCTTC
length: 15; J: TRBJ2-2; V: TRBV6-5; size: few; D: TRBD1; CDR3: CASSRGTGDTGELFF; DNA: TGTGCCAGCAGCCGCGGGACAGGAGACACCGGGGAGCTGTTTTTT
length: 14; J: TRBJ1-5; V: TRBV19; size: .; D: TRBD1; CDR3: CASSIAPDREPQHF; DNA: TGTGCCAGTAGTATAGCCCCGGACAGGGAGCCCCAGCATTTT
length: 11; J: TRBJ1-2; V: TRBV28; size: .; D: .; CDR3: CASSPGTGYTF; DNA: TGTGCCAGCAGTCCAGGGACGGGCTACACCTTC
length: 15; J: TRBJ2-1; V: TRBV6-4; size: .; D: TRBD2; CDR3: CASSRLAGHNNEQFF; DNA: TGTGCCAGCAGCAGACTAGCGGGACATAACAATGAGCAGTTCTTC
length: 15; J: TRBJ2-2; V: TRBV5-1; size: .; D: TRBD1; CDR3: CASSEGQANTGELFF; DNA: TGCGCCAGCAGCGAAGGACAGGCGAACACCGGGGAGCTGTTTTTT
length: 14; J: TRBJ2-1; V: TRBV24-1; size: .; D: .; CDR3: CATSDPSRMDEQFF; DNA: TGTGCCACCAGTGATCCGTCCAGGATGGATGAGCAGTTCTTC
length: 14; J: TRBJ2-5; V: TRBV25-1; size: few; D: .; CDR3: CASSEQGRAETQYF; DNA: TGTGCCAGCAGTGAGCAGGGGCGAGCCGAGACCCAGTACTTC
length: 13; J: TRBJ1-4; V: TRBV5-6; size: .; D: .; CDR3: CASSSGPNEKLFF; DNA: TGTGCCAGCAGCTCGGGGCCTAATGAAAAACTGTTTTTT
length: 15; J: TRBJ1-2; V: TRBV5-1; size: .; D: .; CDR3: CASSLALGQIYGYTF; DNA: TGCGCCAGCAGCTTGGCCTTGGGCCAAATCTATGGCTACACCTTC
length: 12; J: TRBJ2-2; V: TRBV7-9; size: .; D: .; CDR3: CASSPNTGELFF; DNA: TGTGCCAGCAGCCCGAACACCGGGGAGCTGTTTTTT
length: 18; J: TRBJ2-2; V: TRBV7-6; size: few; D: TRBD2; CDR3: CASSPGASGGAGTGELFF; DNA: TGTGCCAGCAGCCCCGGGGCTAGCGGGGGGGCCGGCACCGGGGAGCTGTTTTTT
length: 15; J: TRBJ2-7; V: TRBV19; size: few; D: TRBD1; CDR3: CASSSKTGTGYEQYF; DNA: TGTGCCAGTAGTTCAAAAACCGGGACAGGGTACGAGCAGTACTTC
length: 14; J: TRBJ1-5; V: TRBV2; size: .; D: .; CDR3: CASTQGGSRQPQHF; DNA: TGTGCCAGCACCCAAGGGGGATCGCGGCAGCCCCAGCATTTT
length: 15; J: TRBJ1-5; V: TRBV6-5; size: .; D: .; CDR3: CASSIGGGFNQPQHF; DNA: TGTGCCAGCAGCATCGGGGGAGGATTCAATCAGCCCCAGCATTTT
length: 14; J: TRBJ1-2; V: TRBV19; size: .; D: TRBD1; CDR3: CASSADRALYGYTF; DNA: TGTGCCAGTAGTGCTGACAGGGCCCTCTATGGCTACACCTTC
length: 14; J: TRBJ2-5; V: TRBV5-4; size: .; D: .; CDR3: CASSLVSQTETQYF; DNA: TGTGCCAGCAGCTTAGTTAGCCAAACGGAGACCCAGTACTTC
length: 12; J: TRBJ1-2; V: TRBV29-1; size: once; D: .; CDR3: CSVEDFGIGYTF; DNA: TGCAGCGTTGAAGACTTTGGGATCGGCTACACCTTC
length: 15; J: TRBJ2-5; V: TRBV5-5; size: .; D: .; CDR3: CASALSPRDEETQYF; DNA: TGTGCCAGCGCCCTCAGCCCAAGGGACGAAGAGACCCAGTACTTC
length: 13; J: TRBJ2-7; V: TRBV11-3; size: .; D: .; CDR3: CASSLWGGYEQYF; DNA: TGTGCCAGCAGCTTATGGGGCGGGTACGAGCAGTACTTC
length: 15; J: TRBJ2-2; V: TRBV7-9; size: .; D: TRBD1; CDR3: CASTGTGGYTGELFF; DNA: TGTGCCAGCACCGGGACAGGGGGATACACCGGGGAGCTGTTTTTT
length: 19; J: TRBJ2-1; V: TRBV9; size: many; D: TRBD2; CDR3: CASSPRGTSGGLSYNEQFF; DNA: TGTGCCAGCAGCCCTAGAGGGACTAGCGGGGGTCTATCCTACAATGAGCAGTTCTTC
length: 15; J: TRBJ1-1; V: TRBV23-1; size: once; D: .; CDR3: CASSRRTERNTEAFF; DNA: TGCGCCAGCAGTCGAAGGACAGAAAGAAACACTGAAGCTTTCTTT
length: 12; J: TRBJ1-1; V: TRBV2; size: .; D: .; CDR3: CASRGVGTEAFF; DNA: TGTGCCAGCAGGGGGGTTGGAACTGAAGCTTTCTTT
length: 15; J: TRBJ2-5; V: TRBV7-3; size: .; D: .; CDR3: CASSLDGTSPETQYF; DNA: TGTGCCAGCAGCTTAGACGGGACATCCCCAGAGACCCAGTACTTC
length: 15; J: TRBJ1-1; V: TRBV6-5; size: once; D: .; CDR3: CASSYVEGLGTEAFF; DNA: TGTGCCAGCAGTTATGTCGAGGGGTTGGGCACTGAAGCTTTCTTT
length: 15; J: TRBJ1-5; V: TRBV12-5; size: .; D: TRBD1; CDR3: CASGAGTGVNQPQHF; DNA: TGTGCTAGTGGCGCCGGGACAGGGGTCAATCAGCCCCAGCATTTT
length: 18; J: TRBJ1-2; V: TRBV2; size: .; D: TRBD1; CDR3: CASRSGTENYLANYGYTF; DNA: TGTGCCAGCAGATCCGGGACAGAGAATTATCTAGCTAACTATGGCTACACCTTC
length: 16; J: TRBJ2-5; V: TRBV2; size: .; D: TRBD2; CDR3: CASRGITSGGAETQYF; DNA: TGTGCCAGCAGAGGCATTACTAGCGGGGGCGCAGAGACCCAGTACTTC
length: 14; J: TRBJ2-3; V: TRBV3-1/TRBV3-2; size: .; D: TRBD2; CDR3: CASSQGGGADTQYF; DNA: TGTGCCAGCAGCCAAGGCGGGGGGGCAGATACGCAGTATTTT
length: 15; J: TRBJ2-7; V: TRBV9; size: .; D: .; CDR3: CASSVGGSSSYEQYF; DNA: TGTGCCAGCAGCGTTGGGGGCTCGAGCTCCTACGAGCAGTACTTC
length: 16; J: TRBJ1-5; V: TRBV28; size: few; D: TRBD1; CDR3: CASSLFSGGGGQPQHF; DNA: TGTGCCAGCAGTTTGTTTTCAGGAGGGGGCGGCCAGCCCCAGCATTTT
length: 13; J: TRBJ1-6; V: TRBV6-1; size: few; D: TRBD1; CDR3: CASSEDRNSPLHF; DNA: TGTGCCAGCAGTGAGGACAGGAATTCACCCCTCCACTTT
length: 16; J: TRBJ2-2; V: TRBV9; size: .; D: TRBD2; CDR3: CASSVDPAGATGELFF; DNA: TGTGCCAGCAGCGTAGACCCAGCGGGGGCCACCGGGGAGCTGTTTTTT
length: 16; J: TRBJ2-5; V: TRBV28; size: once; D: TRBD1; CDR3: CASSSRTGGIGETQYF; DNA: TGTGCCAGCAGTTCCCGGACAGGGGGCATCGGAGAGACCCAGTACTTC
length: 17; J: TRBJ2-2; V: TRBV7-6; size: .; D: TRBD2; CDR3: CASSLASGGANTGELFF; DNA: TGTGCCAGCAGCTTAGCTAGCGGGGGGGCGAACACCGGGGAGCTGTTTTTT
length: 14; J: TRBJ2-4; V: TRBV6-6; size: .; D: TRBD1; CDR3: CASSRSRGLYIQYF; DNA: TGTGCCAGCAGTCGATCCAGGGGGCTTTACATTCAGTACTTC
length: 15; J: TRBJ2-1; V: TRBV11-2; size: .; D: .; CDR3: CASSADHWAYNEQFF; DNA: TGTGCCAGCAGCGCTGACCACTGGGCCTACAATGAGCAGTTCTTC
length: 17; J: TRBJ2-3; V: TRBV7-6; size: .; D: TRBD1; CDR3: CASSLGFRGSVTDTQYF; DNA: TGTGCCAGCAGCTTAGGTTTCAGGGGGTCCGTCACAGATACGCAGTATTTT
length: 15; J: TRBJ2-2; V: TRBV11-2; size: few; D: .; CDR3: CASSLVWGNAGELFF; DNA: TGTGCCAGCAGCCTAGTGTGGGGGAACGCCGGGGAGCTGTTTTTT
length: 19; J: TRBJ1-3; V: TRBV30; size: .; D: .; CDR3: CAWIHAYRDGLSSGNTIYF; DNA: TGTGCCTGGATACACGCTTATCGCGATGGACTGAGCTCTGGAAACACCATATATTTT